This T cell receptor (beta chain) was captured by sequencing in a study of T-cell reconstitution after alpha-beta-depleted transplantation in children. Molecular barcoding with unique molecular identifiers was used for the TCRbeta library. TCRdb reprocessed the PCR reads with MiXCR, giving one entry per CDR3 protein. Of approximately 250,000 distinct CDR3 sequences listed, 9.7% are singletons. V lost 7 bases to trimming and J lost 1 base, with 13 bases between them. This CDR3 comprises 14 residues. In this sample, this clonotype turned up many times. V usage is TRBV12-3 or TRBV12-4 and J usage is TRBJ1-2; unclear D gene. Sequences were derived from PBMCs from the stem cell graft donor, sampled from the stem cell graft. The source is a human donor who donated a stem cell graft to a child with SCID. DNA for the CDR3: TGTGCCAGCACCCCGGGATTTATTAACTATGGCTACACCTTC. Translated, it gives CASTPGFINYGYTF.